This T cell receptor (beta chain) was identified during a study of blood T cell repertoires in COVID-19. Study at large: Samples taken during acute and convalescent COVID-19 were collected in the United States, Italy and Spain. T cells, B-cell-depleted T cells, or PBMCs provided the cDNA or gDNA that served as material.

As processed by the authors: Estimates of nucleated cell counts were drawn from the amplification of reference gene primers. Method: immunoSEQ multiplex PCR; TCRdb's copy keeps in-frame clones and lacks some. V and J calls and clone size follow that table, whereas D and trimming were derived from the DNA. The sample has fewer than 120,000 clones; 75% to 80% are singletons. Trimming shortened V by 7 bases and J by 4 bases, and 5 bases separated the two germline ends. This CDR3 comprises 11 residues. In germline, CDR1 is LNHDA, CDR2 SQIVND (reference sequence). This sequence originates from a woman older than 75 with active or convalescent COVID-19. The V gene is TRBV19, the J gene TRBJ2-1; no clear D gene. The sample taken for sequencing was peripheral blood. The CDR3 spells CASTLYNEQFF. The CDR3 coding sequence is TGTGCCAGTACTCTTTACAATGAGCAGTTCTTC.